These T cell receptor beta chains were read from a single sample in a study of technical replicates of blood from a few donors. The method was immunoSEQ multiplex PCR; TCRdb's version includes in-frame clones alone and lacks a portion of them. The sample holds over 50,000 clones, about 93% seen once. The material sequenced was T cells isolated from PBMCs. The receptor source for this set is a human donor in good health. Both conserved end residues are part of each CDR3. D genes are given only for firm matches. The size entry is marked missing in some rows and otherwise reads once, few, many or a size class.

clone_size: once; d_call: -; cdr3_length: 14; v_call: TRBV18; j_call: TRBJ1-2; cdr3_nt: TGTGCCAGCTCACCTGATGCAGGGATAAATGGCTACACCTTC; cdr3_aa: CASSPDAGINGYTF
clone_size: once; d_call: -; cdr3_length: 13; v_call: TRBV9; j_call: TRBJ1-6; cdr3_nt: TGTGCCAGCAGGCAGGGAGGTGATTCACCCCTCCACTTT; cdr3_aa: CASRQGGDSPLHF
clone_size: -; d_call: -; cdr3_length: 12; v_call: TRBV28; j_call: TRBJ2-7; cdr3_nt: TGTGCCAGCAGTCCCCCCTACTACGAGCAGTACTTC; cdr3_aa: CASSPPYYEQYF
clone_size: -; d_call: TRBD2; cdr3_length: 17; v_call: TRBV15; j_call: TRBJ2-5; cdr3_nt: TGTGCCACCAGCAGAGAACGCCTAGCGGGGGGGAAGGAGACCCAGTACTTC; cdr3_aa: CATSRERLAGGKETQYF
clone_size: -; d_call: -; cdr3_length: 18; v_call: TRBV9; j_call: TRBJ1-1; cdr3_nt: TGTGCCAGCAGCGTGGGCCCTGCCGGACAGATCACAGGCGCTGAAGCTTTCTTT; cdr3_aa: CASSVGPAGQITGAEAFF
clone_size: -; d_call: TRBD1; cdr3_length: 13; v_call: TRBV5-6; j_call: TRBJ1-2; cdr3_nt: TGTGCCAGCAGTCGTGGACAGGGCTATGGCTACACCTTC; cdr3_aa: CASSRGQGYGYTF
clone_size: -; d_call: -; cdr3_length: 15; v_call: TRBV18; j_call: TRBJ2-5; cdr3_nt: TGTGCCAGCTCACCCACTGGGGCGGAACAAGAGACCCAGTACTTC; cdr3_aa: CASSPTGAEQETQYF
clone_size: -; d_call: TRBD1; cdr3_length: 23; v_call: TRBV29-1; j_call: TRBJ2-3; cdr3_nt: TGCAGCGTTGAGACCCGGGTTAGGGGGCAGAAGGACGCATACTGGAATAGCACAGATACGCAGTATTTT; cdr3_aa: CSVETRVRGQKDAYWNSTDTQYF
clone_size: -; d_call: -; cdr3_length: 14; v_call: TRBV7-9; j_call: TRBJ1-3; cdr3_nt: TGTGCCAGCAGCTTGGCCGGGAGGGGAAACACCATATATTTT; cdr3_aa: CASSLAGRGNTIYF
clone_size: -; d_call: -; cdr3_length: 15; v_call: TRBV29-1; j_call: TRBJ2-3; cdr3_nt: TGCAGCGTAACGACGATGACAGCTAGGGCAGATACGCAGTATTTT; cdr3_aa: CSVTTMTARADTQYF
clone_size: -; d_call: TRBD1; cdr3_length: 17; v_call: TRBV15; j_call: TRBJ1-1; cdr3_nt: TGTGCCACCAGCAGTAACCGGGACAGGGTACGGAACACTGAAGCTTTCTTT; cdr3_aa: CATSSNRDRVRNTEAFF
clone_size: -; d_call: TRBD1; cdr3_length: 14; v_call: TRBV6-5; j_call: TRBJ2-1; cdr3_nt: TGTGCCAGCAGCCTAGACAGGGGGCATGGTGAGCAGTTCTTC; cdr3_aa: CASSLDRGHGEQFF
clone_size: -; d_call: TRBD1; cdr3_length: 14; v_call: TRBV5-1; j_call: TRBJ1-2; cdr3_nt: TGCGCCAGCAGCCCCGGACAGGGAACCTATGGCTACACCTTC; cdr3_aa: CASSPGQGTYGYTF
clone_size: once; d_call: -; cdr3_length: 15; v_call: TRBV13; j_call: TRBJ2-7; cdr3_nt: TGTGCCAGCAGTTTCCTATTGGGGGGTTCCTACGAGCAGTACTTC; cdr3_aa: CASSFLLGGSYEQYF
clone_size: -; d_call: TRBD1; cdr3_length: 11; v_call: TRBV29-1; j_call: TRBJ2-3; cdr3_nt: TGCAGCTCTGGGGACAGCGCCGGGCAGTATTTT; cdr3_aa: CSSGDSAGQYF
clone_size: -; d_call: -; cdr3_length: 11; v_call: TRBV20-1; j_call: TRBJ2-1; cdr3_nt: TGCAGTGCTAGTTTGGGGAGTGAGCAGTTCTTC; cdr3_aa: CSASLGSEQFF
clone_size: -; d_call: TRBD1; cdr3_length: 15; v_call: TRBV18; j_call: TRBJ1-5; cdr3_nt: TGTGCCAGCTCACAGGGACAGGGGCTTTATCAGCCCCAGCATTTT; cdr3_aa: CASSQGQGLYQPQHF
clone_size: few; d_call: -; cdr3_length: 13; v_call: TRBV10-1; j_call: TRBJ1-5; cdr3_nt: TGCGCCAGCAGTGAGTCCAATTATCAGCCCCAGCATTTT; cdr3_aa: CASSESNYQPQHF
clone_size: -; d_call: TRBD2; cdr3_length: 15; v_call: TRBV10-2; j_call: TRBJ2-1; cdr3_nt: TGCGCCAGCCGGAGACTAGCGGGTGAATACAATGAGCAGTTCTTC; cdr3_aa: CASRRLAGEYNEQFF
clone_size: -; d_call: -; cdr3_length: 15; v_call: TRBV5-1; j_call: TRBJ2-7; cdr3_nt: TGCGCCAGCAGCCCGCTGGGGGGGGGCCTGGACGAGCAGTACTTC; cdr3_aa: CASSPLGGGLDEQYF
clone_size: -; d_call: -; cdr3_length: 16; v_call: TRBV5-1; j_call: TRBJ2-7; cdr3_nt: TGCGCCAGCAGCTTGGCCGGTTCCGGACTAAACAACGAGCAGTACTTC; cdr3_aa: CASSLAGSGLNNEQYF
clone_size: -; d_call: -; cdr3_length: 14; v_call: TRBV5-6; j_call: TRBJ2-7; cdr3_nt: TGTGCCAGCAGCTTGGCAGGGTTAGCCTACGAGCAGTACTTC; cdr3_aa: CASSLAGLAYEQYF
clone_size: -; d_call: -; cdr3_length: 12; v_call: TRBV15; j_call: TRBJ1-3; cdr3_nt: TGTGCCACCAGAGAGCATGGAAACACCATATATTTT; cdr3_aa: CATREHGNTIYF
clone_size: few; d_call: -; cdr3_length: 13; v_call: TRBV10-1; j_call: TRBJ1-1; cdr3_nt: TGCGCCAGTGCTCAGGGTTCGAACACTGAAGCTTTCTTT; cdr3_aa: CASAQGSNTEAFF
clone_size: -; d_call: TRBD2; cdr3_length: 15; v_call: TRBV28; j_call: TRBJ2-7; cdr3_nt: TGTGCCAGCAGTCCCTCAGCGGGAGGGTCCTACGAGCAGTACTTC; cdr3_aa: CASSPSAGGSYEQYF
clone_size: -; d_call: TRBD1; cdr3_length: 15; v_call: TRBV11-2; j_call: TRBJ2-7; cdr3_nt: TGTGCCAGCAGCTCGGGACAGGCCTTCTCCTACGAGCAGTACTTC; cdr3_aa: CASSSGQAFSYEQYF
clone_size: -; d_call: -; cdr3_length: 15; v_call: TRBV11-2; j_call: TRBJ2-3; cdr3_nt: TGTGCCAGCAGCTTACTTCGGGATCTTGGAGATACGCAGTATTTT; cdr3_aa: CASSLLRDLGDTQYF
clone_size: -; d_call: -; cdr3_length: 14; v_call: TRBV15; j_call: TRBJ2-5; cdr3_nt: TGTGCCACCAGCAGAGATGAATCTATGGAGACCCAGTACTTC; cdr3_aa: CATSRDESMETQYF
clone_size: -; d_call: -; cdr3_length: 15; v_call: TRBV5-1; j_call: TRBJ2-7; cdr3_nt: TGCGCCAGCAGCCGGACCGAGGGACTTTACTACGAGCAGTACTTC; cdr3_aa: CASSRTEGLYYEQYF
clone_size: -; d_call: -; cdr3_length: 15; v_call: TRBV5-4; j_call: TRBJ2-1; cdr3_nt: TGTGCCAGCAGCTTGGGGGATCGGGGGTACAATGAGCAGTTCTTC; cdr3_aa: CASSLGDRGYNEQFF
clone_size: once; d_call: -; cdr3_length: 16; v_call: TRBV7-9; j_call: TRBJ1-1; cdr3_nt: TGTGCCAGCAGCATGAGGGGGAAGGCTTCTATAGGGGAAGCTTTCTTT; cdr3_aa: CASSMRGKASIGEAFF
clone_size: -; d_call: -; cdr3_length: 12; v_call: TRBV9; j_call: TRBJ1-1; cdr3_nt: TGTGCCAGCAGCGTAGGAGGCACTGAAGCTTTCTTT; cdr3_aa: CASSVGGTEAFF
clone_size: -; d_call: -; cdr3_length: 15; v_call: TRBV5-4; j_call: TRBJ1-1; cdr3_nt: TGTGCCAGCAGCGGCGGGGGGGGAGTTTACACTGAAGCTTTCTTT; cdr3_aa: CASSGGGGVYTEAFF
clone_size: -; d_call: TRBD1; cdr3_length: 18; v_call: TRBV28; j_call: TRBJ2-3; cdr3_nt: TGTGCCAGCAGGATAACAGGGGGGCGTTATTCTGGCACAGATACGCAGTATTTT; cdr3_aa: CASRITGGRYSGTDTQYF
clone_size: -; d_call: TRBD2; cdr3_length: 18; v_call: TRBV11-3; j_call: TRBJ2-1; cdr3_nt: TGTGCCAGCAGCTCGCTCCGGGGGGGGAGCTCCTCCTACAATGAGCAGTTCTTC; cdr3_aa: CASSSLRGGSSSYNEQFF
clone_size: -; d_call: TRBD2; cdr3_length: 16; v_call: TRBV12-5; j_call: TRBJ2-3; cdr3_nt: TGTGCTAGTGGTTTGGTAGGCGTTAGCGGGAGTTATACGCAGTATTTT; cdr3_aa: CASGLVGVSGSYTQYF
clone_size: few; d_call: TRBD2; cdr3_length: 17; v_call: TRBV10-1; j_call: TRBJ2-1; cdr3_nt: TGCGCCAGCAGTGAGACTTGGACTAGCGAGTCCTACAATGAGCAGTTCTTC; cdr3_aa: CASSETWTSESYNEQFF
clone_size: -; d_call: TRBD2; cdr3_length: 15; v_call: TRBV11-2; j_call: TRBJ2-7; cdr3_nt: TGTGCCAGCAGCGAAACCGGGACTAGCGGATACGAGCAGTACTTC; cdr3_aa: CASSETGTSGYEQYF
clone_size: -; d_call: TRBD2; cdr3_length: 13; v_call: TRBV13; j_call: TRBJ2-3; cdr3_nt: TGTGCCAGCAGCCCTCTAGCGGCAGATACGCAGTATTTT; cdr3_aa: CASSPLAADTQYF
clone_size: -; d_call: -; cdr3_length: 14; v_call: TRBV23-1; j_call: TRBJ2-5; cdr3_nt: TGCGCCAGCAGTCCCCAATGCAGGCTCAAGACCCAGTACTTC; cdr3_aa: CASSPQCRLKTQYF
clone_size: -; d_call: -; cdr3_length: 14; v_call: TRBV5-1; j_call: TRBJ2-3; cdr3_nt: TGCGCCAGCAGCTTGGGAGGGCGGGCAGATACGCAGTATTTT; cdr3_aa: CASSLGGRADTQYF
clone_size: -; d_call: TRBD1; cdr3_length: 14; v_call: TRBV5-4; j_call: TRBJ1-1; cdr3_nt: TGTGCCAGCAGTCCGGACAGGGGTGGGACTGAAGCTTTCTTT; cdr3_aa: CASSPDRGGTEAFF